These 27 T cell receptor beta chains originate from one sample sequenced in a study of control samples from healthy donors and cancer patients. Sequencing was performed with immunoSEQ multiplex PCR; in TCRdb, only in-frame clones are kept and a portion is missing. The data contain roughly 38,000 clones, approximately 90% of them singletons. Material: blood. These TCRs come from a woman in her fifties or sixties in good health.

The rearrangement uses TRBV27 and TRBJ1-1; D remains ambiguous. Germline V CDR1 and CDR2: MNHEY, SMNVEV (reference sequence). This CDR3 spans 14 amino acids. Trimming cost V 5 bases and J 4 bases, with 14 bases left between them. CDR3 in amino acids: CASSPSGSGTEAFF. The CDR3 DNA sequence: TGTGCCAGCAGTCCGTCAGGCTCGGGCACTGAAGCTTTCTTT.

CDR3 residues: CASSLYSGGTYNEQFF. The DNA of the CDR3 is TGTGCCAGCAGTTTATACTCTGGGGGGACCTACAATGAGCAGTTCTTC. The chain links TRBV27 to TRBJ2-1; D is perhaps TRBD2 (6 bases). The CDR3 is 16 amino acids. V shed 1 base and J shed 2 bases, with 12 bases lying between them. Germline V gene data show CDR1 as MNHEY and CDR2 as SMNVEV (reference sequence).

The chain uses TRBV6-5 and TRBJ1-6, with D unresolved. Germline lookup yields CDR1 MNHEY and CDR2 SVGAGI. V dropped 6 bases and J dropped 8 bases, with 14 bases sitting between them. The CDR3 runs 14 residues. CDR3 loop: CASSRAHRDSPLHF. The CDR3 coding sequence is TGTGCCAGCAGCCGAGCCCATCGGGATTCACCCCTCCACTTT.

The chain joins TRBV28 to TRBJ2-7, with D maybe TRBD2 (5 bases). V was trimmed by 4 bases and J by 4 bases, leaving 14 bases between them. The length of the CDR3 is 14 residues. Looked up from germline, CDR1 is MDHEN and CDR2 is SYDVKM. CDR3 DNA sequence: TGTGCCAGCAGTTCCACCGGGATCGGATACGAGCAGTACTTC. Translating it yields CASSSTGIGYEQYF.

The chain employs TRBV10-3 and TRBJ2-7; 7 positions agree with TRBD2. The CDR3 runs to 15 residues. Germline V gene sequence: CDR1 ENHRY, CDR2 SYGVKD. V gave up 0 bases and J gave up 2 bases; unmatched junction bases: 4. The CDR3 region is CAISESTAGPYEQYF. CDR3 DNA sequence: TGTGCCATCAGTGAGTCGACAGCGGGGCCCTACGAGCAGTACTTC.

The CDR3, as DNA: TGTGCCACCAGCATTAATGAAAAACTGTTTTTT. This codes for CATSINEKLFF. This rearrangement joins TRBV15 to TRBJ1-4; D gene unclear. Germline assignment: CDR1 LNHNV and CDR2 YYDKDF (reference sequence). The CDR3 contains 11 residues. V was cut by 4 bases and J by 4 bases, with 1 base left in between. Drawing the rest from reference TRBV15 and TRBJ1-4, the complete variable domain is DAMVIQNPRYQVTQFGKPVTLSCSQTLNHNVMYWYQQKSSQAPKLLFHYYDKDFNNEADTPDNFQSRRPNTSFCFLDIRSPGLGDTAMYLCATSINEKLFFGSGTQLSVL.

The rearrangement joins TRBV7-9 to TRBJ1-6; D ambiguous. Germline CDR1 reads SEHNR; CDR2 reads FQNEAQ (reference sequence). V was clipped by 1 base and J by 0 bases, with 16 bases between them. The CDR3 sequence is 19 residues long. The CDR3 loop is CASSLGLSWGSSYNSPLHF. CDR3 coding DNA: TGTGCCAGCAGCTTAGGCTTATCGTGGGGAAGCTCCTATAATTCACCCCTCCACTTT.

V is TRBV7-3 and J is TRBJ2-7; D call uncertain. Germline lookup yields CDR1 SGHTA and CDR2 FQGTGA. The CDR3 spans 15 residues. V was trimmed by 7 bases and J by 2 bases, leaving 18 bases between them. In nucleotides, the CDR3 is TGTGCCAGCATACGGTCTTCGCTTCAAACCTACGAGCAGTACTTC. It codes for CASIRSSLQTYEQYF.

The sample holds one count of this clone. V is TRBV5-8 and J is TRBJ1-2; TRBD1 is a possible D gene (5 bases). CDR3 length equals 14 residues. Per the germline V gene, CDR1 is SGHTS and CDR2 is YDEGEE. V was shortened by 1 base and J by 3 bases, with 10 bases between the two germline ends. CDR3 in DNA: TGTGCCAGCAGCTTGCAGGGCCCCTACTATGGCTACACCTTC. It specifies CASSLQGPYYGYTF.

The chain's CDR3 is CASSLGTGNTEAFF. The CDR3 DNA follows: TGTGCCAGCAGCTTAGGTACCGGGAACACTGAAGCTTTCTTT. The rearrangement joins TRBV7-3 to TRBJ1-1; D not certain. Germline CDR1 is SGHTA and CDR2 is FQGTGA. Trimming shortened V by 2 bases and J by 1 base, and 8 bases separated the two germline ends. This CDR3 region has 14 residues.

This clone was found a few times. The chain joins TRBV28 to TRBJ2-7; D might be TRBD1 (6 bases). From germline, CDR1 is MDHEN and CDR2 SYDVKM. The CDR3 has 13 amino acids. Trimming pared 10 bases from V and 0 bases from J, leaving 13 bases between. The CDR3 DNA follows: TGTGCCACGACAGGCCGGGTCTCCTACGAGCAGTACTTC. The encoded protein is CATTGRVSYEQYF.

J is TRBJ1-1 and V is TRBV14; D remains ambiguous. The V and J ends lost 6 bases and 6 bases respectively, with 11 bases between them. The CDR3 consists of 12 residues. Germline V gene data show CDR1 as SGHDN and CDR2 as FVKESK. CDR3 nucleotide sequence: TGTGCCAGCAGTAGGGTATTCGCTGAAGCTTTCTTT. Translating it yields CASSRVFAEAFF.

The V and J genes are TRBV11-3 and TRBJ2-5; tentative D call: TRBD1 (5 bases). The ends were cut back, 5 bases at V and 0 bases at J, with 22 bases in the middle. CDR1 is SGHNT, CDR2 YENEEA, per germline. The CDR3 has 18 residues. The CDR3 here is CASSLRGVAASHQETQYF. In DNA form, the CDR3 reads TGTGCCAGCAGCCTAAGGGGCGTGGCCGCGTCCCACCAAGAGACCCAGTACTTC.

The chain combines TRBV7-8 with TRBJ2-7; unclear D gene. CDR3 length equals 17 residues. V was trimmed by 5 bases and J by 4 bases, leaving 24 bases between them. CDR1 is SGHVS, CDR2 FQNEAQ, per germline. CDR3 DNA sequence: TGTGCCAGCAGCCTGCCACGTAGGACGGGCTTGCGGTACGAGCAGTACTTC. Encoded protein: CASSLPRRTGLRYEQYF.

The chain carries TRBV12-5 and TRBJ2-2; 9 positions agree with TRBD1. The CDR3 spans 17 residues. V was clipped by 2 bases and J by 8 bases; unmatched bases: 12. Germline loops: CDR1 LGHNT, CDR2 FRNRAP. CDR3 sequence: CASGLPTGTGWSGELFF. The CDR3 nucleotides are TGTGCTAGTGGTTTGCCCACCGGGACAGGGTGGTCAGGGGAGCTGTTTTTT.

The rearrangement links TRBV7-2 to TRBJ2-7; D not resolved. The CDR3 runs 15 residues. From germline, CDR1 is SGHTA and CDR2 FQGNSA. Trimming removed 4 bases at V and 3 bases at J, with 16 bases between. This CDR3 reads CASSSSGGEVYEQYF. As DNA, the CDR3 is TGTGCCAGCAGCTCCTCAGGTGGAGAAGTCTACGAGCAGTACTTC.

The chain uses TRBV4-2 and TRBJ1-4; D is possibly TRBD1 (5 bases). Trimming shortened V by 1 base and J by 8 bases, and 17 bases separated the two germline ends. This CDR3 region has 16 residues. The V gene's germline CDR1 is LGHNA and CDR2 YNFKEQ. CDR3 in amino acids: CASSQVRQTAGEKLFF. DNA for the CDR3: TGTGCCAGCAGCCAAGTGCGCCAAACGGCAGGGGAAAAACTGTTTTTT.

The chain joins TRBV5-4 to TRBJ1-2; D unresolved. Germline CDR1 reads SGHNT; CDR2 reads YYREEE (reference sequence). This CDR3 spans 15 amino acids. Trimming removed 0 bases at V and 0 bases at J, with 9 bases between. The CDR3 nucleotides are TGTGCCAGCAGCTTGGGTACCCTGGCTAACTATGGCTACACCTTC. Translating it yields CASSLGTLANYGYTF.

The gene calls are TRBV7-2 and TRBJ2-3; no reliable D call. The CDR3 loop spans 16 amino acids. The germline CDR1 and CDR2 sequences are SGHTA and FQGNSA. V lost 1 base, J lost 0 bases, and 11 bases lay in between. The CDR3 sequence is CASSLVGGYSTDTQYF. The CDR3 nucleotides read TGTGCCAGCAGCTTAGTCGGCGGATATAGCACAGATACGCAGTATTTT. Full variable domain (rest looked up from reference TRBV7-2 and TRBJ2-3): GAGVSQSPSNKVTEKGKDVELRCDPISGHTALYWYRQSLGQGLEFLIYFQGNSAPDKSGLPSDRFSAERTGGSVSTLTIQRTQQEDSAVYLCASSLVGGYSTDTQYFGPGTRLTVL.

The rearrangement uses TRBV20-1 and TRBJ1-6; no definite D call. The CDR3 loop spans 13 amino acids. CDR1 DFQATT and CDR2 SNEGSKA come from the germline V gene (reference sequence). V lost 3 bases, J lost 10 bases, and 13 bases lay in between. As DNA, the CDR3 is TGCAGTGCTAGTCAGGCAGCGAGGTCACCCCTCCACTTT. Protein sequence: CSASQAARSPLHF.

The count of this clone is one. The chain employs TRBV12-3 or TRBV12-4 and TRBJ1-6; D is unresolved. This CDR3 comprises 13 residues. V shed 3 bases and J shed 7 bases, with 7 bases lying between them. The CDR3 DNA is TGTGCCAGCAGTTTTAACGAAAATTCACCCCTCCACTTT. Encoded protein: CASSFNENSPLHF.

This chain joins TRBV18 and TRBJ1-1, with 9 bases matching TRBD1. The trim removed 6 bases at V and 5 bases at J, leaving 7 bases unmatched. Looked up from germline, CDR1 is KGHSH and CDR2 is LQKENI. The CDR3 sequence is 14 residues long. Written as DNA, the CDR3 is TGTGCCAGCTCCCTAGGACAGGGGCGGACTGAAGCTTTCTTT. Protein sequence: CASSLGQGRTEAFF. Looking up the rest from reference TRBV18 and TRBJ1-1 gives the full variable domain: NAGVMQNPRHLVRRRGQEARLRCSPMKGHSHVYWYRQLPEEGLKFMVYLQKENIIDESGMPKERFSAEFPKEGPSILRIQQVVRGDSAAYFCASSLGQGRTEAFFGQGTRLTVV.

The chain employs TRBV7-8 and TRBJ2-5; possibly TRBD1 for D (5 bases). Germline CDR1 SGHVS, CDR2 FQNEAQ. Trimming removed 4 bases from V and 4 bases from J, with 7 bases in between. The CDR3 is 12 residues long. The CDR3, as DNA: TGTGCCAGCAGCTCCCAGGGAGAGACCCAGTACTTC. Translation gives CASSSQGETQYF.

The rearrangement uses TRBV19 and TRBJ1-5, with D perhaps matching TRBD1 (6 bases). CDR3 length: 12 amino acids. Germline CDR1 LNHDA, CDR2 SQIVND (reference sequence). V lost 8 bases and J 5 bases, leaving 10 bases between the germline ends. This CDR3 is CASGGRHQPQHF. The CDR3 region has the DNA TGTGCCAGTGGGGGCAGGCATCAGCCCCAGCATTTT. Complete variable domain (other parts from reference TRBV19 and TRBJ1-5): DGGITQSPKYLFRKEGQNVTLSCEQNLNHDAMYWYRQDPGQGLRLIYYSQIVNDFQKGDIAEGYSVSREKKESFPLTVTSAQKNPTAFYLCASGGRHQPQHFGDGTRLSIL.

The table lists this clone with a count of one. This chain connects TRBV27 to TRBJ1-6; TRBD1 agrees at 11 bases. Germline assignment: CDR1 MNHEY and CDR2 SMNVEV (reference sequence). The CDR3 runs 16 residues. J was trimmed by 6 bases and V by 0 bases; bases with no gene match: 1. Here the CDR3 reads CASSLSGTGGNSPLHF. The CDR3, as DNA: TGTGCCAGCAGTTTATCCGGGACAGGGGGTAATTCACCCCTCCACTTT.

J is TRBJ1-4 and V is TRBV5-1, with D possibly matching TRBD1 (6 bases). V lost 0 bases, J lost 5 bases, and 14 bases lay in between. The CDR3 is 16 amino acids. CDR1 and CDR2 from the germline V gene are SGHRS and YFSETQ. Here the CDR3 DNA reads TGCGCCAGCAGCTTGGCCTTAGGACAGATCAATGAAAAACTGTTTTTT. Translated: CASSLALGQINEKLFF.

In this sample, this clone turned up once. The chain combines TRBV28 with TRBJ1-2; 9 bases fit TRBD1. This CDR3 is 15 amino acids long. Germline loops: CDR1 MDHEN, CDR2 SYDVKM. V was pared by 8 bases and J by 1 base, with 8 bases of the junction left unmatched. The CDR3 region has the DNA TGTGCCAGCCGCCCGGGACAGGGCGTTAACTATGGCTACACCTTC. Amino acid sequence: CASRPGQGVNYGYTF.